A selection of T cell receptor beta chains follows, all from one sample in a study of cytomegalovirus exposure and HLA in healthy donors. Libraries were prepared by immunoSEQ multiplex PCR; TCRdb keeps only in-frame clonotypes and omits some of them. The repertoire holds tens of thousands of clones, with 78% as singletons. The sample was PBMCs. The receptors were gathered from a man aged 40-49 years in good health and CMV-seronegative. The CDR3 runs from the conserved cysteine through the conserved F or W. Fields, in order: J gene, D gene, CDR3 length, clone size, V gene, CDR3 protein, CDR3 DNA. D genes are given only for firm matches. Expanded clones are given a class, and other clones once, few, many or no size at all.

>TRBJ2-5|NA|13|NA|TRBV4-1
CASSQDPYGEQYF
TGCGCCAGCAGCCAAGACCCCTATGGGGAGCAGTACTTC
>TRBJ2-2|TRBD1|14|NA|TRBV2
CASRRTGEYGELFF
TGTGCCAGCAGGAGGACAGGGGAATACGGGGAGCTGTTTTTT
>TRBJ2-3|TRBD2|15|NA|TRBV10-2
CASRGTSGSRDTQYF
TGCGCCAGCAGGGGGACTAGCGGGAGTCGAGATACGCAGTATTTT
>TRBJ2-7|TRBD1|15|NA|TRBV28
CASRTTGTATYEQYF
TGTGCCAGCCGAACTACCGGGACAGCCACCTACGAGCAGTACTTC
>TRBJ2-3|TRBD2|13|few|TRBV5-6
CASNQRGADTQYF
TGTGCCAGCAACCAGCGGGGGGCAGATACGCAGTATTTT
>TRBJ1-4|TRBD1|14|NA|TRBV7-2
CASSWTGTNEKLFF
TGTGCCAGCAGCTGGACAGGGACTAATGAAAAACTGTTTTTT
>TRBJ2-1|NA|17|NA|TRBV7-9
CASSHLHGGNYYNEQFF
TGTGCCAGCAGCCACCTCCATGGGGGGAACTACTACAATGAGCAGTTCTTC
>TRBJ2-7|NA|19|NA|TRBV12-2
CASRLPHSQRTSGSHEQYF
TGTGCAAGTCGCTTACCCCACTCACAAAGGACTAGCGGGAGCCACGAGCAGTACTTC
>TRBJ1-2|NA|14|NA|TRBV7-2
CASSSPSGGYGYTF
TGTGCCAGCAGCTCCCCCTCTGGCGGCTATGGCTACACCTTC
>TRBJ2-7|NA|12|NA|TRBV5-1
CASSLPSYEQYF
TGCGCCAGCAGCTTGCCTTCCTACGAGCAGTACTTC
>TRBJ1-1|NA|15|NA|TRBV19
CAGSPPGLVFAEAFF
TGTGCCGGTAGCCCACCGGGACTAGTCTTCGCTGAAGCTTTCTTT
>TRBJ2-2|NA|16|NA|TRBV6-6
CASSYAVVLNTGELFF
TGTGCCAGCAGTTACGCAGTGGTTCTGAACACCGGGGAGCTGTTTTTT
>TRBJ1-2|NA|13|NA|TRBV7-9
CASSFDSGYGYTF
TGTGCCAGCAGCTTCGACAGTGGCTATGGCTACACCTTC
>TRBJ1-1|NA|13|NA|TRBV2
CASITVVNTEAFF
TGTGCCAGCATAACAGTAGTGAACACTGAAGCTTTCTTT
>TRBJ1-2|TRBD1|16|once|TRBV11-1
CASSLGEGQTFYGYTF
TGTGCCAGCAGCTTAGGCGAGGGACAGACTTTCTATGGCTACACCTTC
>TRBJ1-2|NA|16|once|TRBV5-1
CASSSTPWTANYGYTF
TGCGCCAGCAGCTCGACCCCCTGGACAGCTAACTATGGCTACACCTTC
>TRBJ2-1|TRBD2|15|once|TRBV19
CASSYTSGRAAEQFF
TGTGCCAGTAGTTATACTAGCGGGAGGGCCGCGGAGCAGTTCTTC
>TRBJ1-4|NA|16|NA|TRBV5-1
CASTIQPLGTNEKLFF
TGCGCCAGCACCATCCAGCCTCTGGGCACTAATGAAAAACTGTTTTTT
>TRBJ2-3|TRBD2|12|NA|TRBV2
CASRGLADTQYF
TGTGCCAGCAGAGGACTAGCAGATACGCAGTATTTT
>TRBJ2-5|NA|12|few|TRBV4-1
CASSKRRETQYF
TGCGCCAGCAGCAAACGTAGAGAGACCCAGTACTTC
>TRBJ1-1|NA|15|few|TRBV14
CASSQVDSRNTEAFF
TGTGCCAGCAGCCAGGTCGACAGCCGGAACACTGAAGCTTTCTTT
>TRBJ1-5|NA|15|NA|TRBV6-1
CASSWPGESNQPQHF
TGTGCCAGCAGTTGGCCAGGGGAAAGCAATCAGCCCCAGCATTTT
>TRBJ2-6|TRBD1|17|few|TRBV7-9
CSSSPGQGAGGANVLTF
TGTTCCAGCAGCCCTGGACAGGGGGCGGGCGGGGCCAACGTCCTGACTTTC
>TRBJ2-5|TRBD2|16|NA|TRBV7-2
CASSSSGRYPQETQYF
TGTGCCAGCAGCTCCAGCGGGAGGTACCCCCAAGAGACCCAGTACTTC
>TRBJ1-1|NA|14|NA|TRBV15
CATSREGGYTEAFF
TGTGCCACCAGCAGAGAGGGGGGATACACTGAAGCTTTCTTT
>TRBJ1-5|NA|14|medium-sized|TRBV27
CASSLSQGTQPQHF
TGTGCCAGCAGTTTATCCCAGGGAACTCAGCCCCAGCATTTT
>TRBJ2-7|NA|13|NA|TRBV18
CASSPRDIYEQYF
TGTGCCAGCTCACCCCGGGACATCTACGAGCAGTACTTC
>TRBJ1-5|TRBD1|16|few|TRBV28
CASSLPLTGADQPQHF
TGTGCCAGCAGTTTACCATTAACAGGGGCAGATCAGCCCCAGCATTTT
>TRBJ2-7|NA|14|once|TRBV5-1
CASSLGQTSYEQYF
TGCGCCAGCAGCTTGGGGCAAACCTCCTACGAGCAGTACTTC
>TRBJ2-7|NA|14|NA|TRBV10-2
CASSVRLLSYEQHF
TGCGCCAGCAGTGTAAGACTCCTCTCCTACGAGCAGCACTTC
>TRBJ1-1|NA|16|NA|TRBV21-1
CASSKAPDRMNTEAFF
TGTGCCAGCAGCAAAGCTCCGGACAGAATGAACACTGAAGCTTTCTTT
>TRBJ1-4|NA|14|NA|TRBV7-2
CASGPIARDEKLFF
TGTGCCAGCGGTCCCATCGCCCGGGATGAAAAACTGTTTTTT
>TRBJ2-1|NA|13|NA|TRBV5-4
CASSLGAGDEQFF
TGTGCCAGCAGCTTGGGAGCGGGCGATGAGCAGTTCTTC
>TRBJ2-1|TRBD2|14|NA|TRBV2
CASSGTSGTNEQFF
TGTGCCAGCAGTGGGACTAGCGGGACCAATGAGCAGTTCTTC
>TRBJ2-1|TRBD1|14|NA|TRBV27
CASSFGTGRYEQFF
TGTGCCAGCAGTTTTGGGACAGGGCGGTATGAGCAGTTCTTC
>TRBJ2-1|NA|14|NA|TRBV5-1
CASSLWSDYNEQFF
TGCGCCAGCAGCTTGTGGAGTGACTACAATGAGCAGTTCTTC
>TRBJ2-1|TRBD2|14|NA|TRBV5-1
CASRSGTSASEQFF
TGCGCCAGCAGATCCGGGACTAGCGCTAGTGAGCAGTTCTTC
>TRBJ2-7|NA|13|NA|TRBV6-5
CASSQSSSYEQYF
TGTGCCAGCAGCCAGTCCTCCTCCTACGAGCAGTACTTC
>TRBJ2-1|NA|12|few|TRBV11-1
CASSLVSSYKVF
TGTGCCAGCAGCTTAGTCTCTAGCTACAAGGTCTTC
>TRBJ1-1|NA|13|few|TRBV19
CASSTPPGTEAFF
TGTGCCAGTAGTACTCCCCCGGGGACTGAAGCTTTCTTT
>TRBJ2-7|NA|14|few|TRBV15
CATSNAGSFYEQYF
TGTGCCACCAGCAACGCGGGATCTTTCTACGAGCAGTACTTC
>TRBJ2-4|TRBD1|16|NA|TRBV7-9
CASSPRAGTGENIQYF
TGTGCCAGCAGCCCCCGGGCCGGGACAGGGGAAAACATTCAGTACTTC
>TRBJ2-2|NA|15|NA|TRBV5-4
CASSLGPSNTGELFF
TGTGCCAGCAGCTTGGGTCCGTCGAACACCGGGGAGCTGTTTTTT
>TRBJ2-2|TRBD2|14|NA|TRBV27
CASGLAGGPGELFF
TGTGCCAGCGGACTAGCGGGGGGGCCCGGGGAGCTGTTTTTT
>TRBJ1-5|NA|16|NA|TRBV7-9
CASSLVQGPSNQPQHF
TGTGCCAGCAGCTTAGTACAGGGCCCTAGCAATCAGCCCCAGCATTTT